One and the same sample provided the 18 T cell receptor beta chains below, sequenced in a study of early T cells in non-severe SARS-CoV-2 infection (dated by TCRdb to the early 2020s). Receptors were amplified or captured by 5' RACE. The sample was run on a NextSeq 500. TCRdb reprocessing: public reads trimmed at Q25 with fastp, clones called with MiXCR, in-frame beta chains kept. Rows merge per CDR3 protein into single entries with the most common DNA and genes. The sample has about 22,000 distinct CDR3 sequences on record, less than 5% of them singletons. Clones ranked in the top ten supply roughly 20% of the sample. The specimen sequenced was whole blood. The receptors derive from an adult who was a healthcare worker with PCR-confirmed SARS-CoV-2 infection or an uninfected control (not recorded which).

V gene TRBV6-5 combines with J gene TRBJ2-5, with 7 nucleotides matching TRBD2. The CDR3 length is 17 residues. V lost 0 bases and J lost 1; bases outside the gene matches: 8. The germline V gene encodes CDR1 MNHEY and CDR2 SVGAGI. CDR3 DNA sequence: TGTGCCAGCAGTTACTCACATGAGACTAGCAGCCAAGAGACCCAGTACTTC. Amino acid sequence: CASSYSHETSSQETQYF.

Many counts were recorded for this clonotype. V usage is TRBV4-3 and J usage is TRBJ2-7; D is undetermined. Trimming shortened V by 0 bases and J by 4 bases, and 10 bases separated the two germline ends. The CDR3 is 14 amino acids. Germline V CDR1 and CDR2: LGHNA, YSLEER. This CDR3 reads CASSQDLTTYEQYF. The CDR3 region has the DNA TGCGCCAGCAGCCAAGATCTAACAACATACGAGCAGTACTTC.

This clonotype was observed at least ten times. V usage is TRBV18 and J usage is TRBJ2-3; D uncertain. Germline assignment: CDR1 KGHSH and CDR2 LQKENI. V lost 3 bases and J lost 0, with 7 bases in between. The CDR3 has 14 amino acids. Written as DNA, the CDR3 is TGTGCCAGCTCACCTGGATATAGCACAGATACGCAGTATTTT. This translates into CASSPGYSTDTQYF.

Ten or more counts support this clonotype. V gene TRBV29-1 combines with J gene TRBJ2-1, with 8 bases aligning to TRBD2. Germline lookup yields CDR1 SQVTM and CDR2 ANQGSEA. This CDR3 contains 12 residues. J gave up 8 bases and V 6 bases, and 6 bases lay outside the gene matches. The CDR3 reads CSVERESDEQFF. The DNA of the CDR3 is TGCAGCGTAGAGCGGGAGTCGGATGAGCAGTTCTTC.

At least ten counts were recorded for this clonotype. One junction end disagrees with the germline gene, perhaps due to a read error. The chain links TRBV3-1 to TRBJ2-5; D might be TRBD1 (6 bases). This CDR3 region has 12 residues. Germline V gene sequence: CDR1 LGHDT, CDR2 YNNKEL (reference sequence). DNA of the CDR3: TGTGCCAGCAGCCAAGATTTGGGGACACGCGCCTTC. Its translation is CASSQDLGTRAF.

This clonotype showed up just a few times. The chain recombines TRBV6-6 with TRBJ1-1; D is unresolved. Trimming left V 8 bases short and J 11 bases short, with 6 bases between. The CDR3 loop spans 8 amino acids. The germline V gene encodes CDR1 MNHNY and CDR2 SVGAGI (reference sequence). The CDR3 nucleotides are TGTGCCAGCGGGGTGGCTTTCTTT. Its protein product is CASGVAFF.

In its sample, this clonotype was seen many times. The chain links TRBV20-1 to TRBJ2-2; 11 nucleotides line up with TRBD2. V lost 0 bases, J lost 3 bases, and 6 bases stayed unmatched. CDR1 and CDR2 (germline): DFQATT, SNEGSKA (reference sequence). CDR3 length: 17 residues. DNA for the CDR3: TGCAGTGCTAGAGAGACGTTAGCGGGAGGGGACACCGGGGAGCTGTTTTTT. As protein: CSARETLAGGDTGELFF.

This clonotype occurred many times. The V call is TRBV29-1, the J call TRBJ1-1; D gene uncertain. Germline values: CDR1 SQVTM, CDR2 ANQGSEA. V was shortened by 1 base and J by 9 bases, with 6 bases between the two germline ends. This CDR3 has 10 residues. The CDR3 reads CSVEGLKAFF. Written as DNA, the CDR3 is TGCAGCGTTGAAGGATTAAAAGCTTTCTTT.

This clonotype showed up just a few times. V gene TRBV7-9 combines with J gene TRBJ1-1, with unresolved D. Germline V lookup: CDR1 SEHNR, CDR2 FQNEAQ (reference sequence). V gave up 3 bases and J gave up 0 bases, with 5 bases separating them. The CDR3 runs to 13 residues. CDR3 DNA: TGTGCCAGCAGCTTTGTCCTGAACACTGAAGCTTTCTTT. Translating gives CASSFVLNTEAFF.

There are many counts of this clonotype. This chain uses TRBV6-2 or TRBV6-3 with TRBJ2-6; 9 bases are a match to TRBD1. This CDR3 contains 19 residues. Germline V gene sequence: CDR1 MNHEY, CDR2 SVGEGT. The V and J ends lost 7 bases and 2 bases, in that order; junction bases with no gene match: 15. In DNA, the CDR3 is TGTGCCAGCACCCCCGACAGGGGGGACGGTTTCACTGGGGCCAACGTCCTGACTTTC. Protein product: CASTPDRGDGFTGANVLTF.

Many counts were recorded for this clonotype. The CDR3 region is CASSLTGSDQPQHF. The CDR3 DNA sequence: TGTGCCAGCAGCTTGACAGGGAGCGATCAGCCCCAGCATTTT. The V and J genes are TRBV7-9 and TRBJ1-5, with 7 bases aligning to TRBD1. The trim removed 3 bases at V and 5 bases at J, leaving 4 bases unmatched. CDR3 length: 14 amino acids. CDR1 and CDR2 (germline): SEHNR, FQNEAQ (reference sequence). The whole variable domain, filled in from reference TRBV7-9 and TRBJ1-5, reads DTGVSQNPRHKITKRGQNVTFRCDPISEHNRLYWYRQTLGQGPEFLTYFQNEAQLEKSRLLSDRFSAERPKGSFSTLEIQRTEQGDSAMYLCASSLTGSDQPQHFGDGTRLSIL.

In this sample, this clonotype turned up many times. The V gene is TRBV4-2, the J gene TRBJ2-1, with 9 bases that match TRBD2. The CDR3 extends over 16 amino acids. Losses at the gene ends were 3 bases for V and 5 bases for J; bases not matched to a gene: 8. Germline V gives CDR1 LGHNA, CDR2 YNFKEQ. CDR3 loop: CASSHPSGRNNNEQFF. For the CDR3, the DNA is TGTGCCAGCAGCCATCCCAGCGGGAGGAACAACAATGAGCAGTTCTTC.

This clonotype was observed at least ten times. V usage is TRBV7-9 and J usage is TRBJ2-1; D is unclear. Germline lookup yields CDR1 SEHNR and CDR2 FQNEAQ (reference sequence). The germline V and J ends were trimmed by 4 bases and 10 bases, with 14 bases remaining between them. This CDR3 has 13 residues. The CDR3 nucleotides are TGTGCCAGCAGCTACTTTTTGTATGGGGAGCAGTTCTTC. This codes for CASSYFLYGEQFF.

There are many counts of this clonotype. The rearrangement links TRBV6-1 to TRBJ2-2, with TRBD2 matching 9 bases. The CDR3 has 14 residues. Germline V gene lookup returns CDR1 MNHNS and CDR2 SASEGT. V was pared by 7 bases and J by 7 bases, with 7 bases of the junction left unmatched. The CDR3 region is CASTLLAGGGELFF. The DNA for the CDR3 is TGTGCCAGCACGTTACTAGCGGGTGGCGGGGAGCTGTTTTTT.

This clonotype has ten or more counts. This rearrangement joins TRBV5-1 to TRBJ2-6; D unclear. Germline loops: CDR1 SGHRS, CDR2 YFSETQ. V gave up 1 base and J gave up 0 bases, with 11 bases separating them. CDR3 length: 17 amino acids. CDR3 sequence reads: CASSLWQSTSGANVLTF. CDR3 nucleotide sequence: TGCGCCAGCAGCTTGTGGCAGTCTACCTCTGGGGCCAACGTCCTGACTTTC.

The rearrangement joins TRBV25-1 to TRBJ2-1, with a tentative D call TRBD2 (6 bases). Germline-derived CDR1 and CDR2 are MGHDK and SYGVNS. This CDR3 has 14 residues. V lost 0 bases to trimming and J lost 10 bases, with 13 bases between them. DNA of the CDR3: TGTGCCAGCAGTGAATACGGTGATGGACTAGAGCAGTTCTTC. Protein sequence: CASSEYGDGLEQFF.

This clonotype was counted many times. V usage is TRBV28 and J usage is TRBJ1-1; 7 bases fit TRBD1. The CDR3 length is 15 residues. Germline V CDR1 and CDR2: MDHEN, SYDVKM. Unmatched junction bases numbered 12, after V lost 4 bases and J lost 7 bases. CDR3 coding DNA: TGTGCCAGCAGTTCGGGACAGACTCCCCCTCTTGAAGCTTTCTTT. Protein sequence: CASSSGQTPPLEAFF.

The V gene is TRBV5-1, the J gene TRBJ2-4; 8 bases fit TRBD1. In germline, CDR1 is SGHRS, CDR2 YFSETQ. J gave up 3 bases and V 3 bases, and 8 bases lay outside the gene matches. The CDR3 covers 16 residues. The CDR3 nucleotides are TGCGCCAGCAGCTCGGACAGGGTCATAGACAAAAACATTCAGTACTTC. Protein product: CASSSDRVIDKNIQYF.